The 19 T cell receptor beta chains reported below all come from one sample, sequenced in a study of OX40 agonist ivuxolimab in advanced cancers. The protocol was immunoSEQ multiplex PCR, while the TCRdb copy is restricted to in-frame clones and leaves out a portion. The table has around 94,000 clones, 80% to 95% seen once; the top ten hold around 3.4%. The specimen comprised CD4+ or CD8+ T cells sorted from blood, sampled in a trial of the OX40 agonist ivuxolimab. The receptors shown here come from an adult with an advanced solid tumor such as melanoma, head and neck, liver or kidney cancer.

The chain joins TRBV19 to TRBJ1-1; D might be TRBD1 (6 bases). Trimming stripped 9 bases from V and 1 base from J, with 12 bases between. Per the germline V gene, CDR1 is LNHDA and CDR2 is SQIVND (reference sequence). The CDR3 is 13 amino acids. The CDR3 spells CASASGANTEAFF. The CDR3 DNA reads as TGTGCCAGCGCCTCGGGGGCGAACACTGAAGCTTTCTTT.

V usage is TRBV5-6 and J usage is TRBJ1-1, with D uncertain. V lost 0 bases and J 11 bases, leaving 14 bases between the germline ends. This CDR3 spans 13 amino acids. The germline CDR1 and CDR2 sequences are SGHDT and YYEEEE. The CDR3 reads CASSLGLKGRAFF. The CDR3 DNA reads TGTGCCAGCAGCTTGGGCCTCAAGGGCCGGGCTTTCTTT.

The J gene is TRBJ2-3, the V gene TRBV6-1; D remains ambiguous. The V gene's germline CDR1 is MNHNS and CDR2 SASEGT. The CDR3 consists of 11 residues. Trimming took 6 bases from V and 8 from J, leaving 9 bases between them. CDR3 amino acids: CASSLAGTQYF. The DNA of the CDR3 is TGTGCCAGCAGCCTGGCAGGTACGCAGTATTTT.

V usage is TRBV7-9 and J usage is TRBJ1-1; no clear D gene. Deletions cut 8 bases from V and 4 bases from J, with 23 bases between. The length of the CDR3 is 16 residues. CDR1 is SEHNR and CDR2 is FQNEAQ in the germline V gene (reference sequence). CDR3 bases: TGTGCCAGCGTGAAGGACGGCGCCCTAGTTGGCACTGAAGCTTTCTTT. It codes for CASVKDGALVGTEAFF.

A word on this clone: Distinct nucleotide sequences in the sample also encode this CDR3. This chain joins TRBV6-5 and TRBJ2-1, with unresolved D. Germline V lookup: CDR1 MNHEY, CDR2 SVGAGI. CDR3 length: 14 amino acids. The germline V and J ends were trimmed by 6 bases and 0 bases, with 9 bases remaining between them. CDR3 sequence reads: CASSPVSSYNEQFF. CDR3 in DNA: TGTGCCAGCAGCCCCGTGAGCTCCTACAATGAGCAGTTCTTC.

The chain recombines TRBV6-6 with TRBJ1-2; D call uncertain. Looked up from germline, CDR1 is MNHNY and CDR2 is SVGAGI (reference sequence). The CDR3 is 13 residues long. The V gene lost 6 bases and the J gene lost 0 bases, with 8 bases spanning the gap. CDR3 sequence reads: CASSSLSNYGYTF. The CDR3 DNA sequence: TGTGCCAGCAGCTCCCTCTCTAACTATGGCTACACCTTC.

The chain recombines TRBV6-5 with TRBJ2-7; 13 bases are a match to TRBD2. This CDR3 has 15 residues. Per the germline V gene, CDR1 is MNHEY and CDR2 is SVGAGI. Trimming took 5 bases from V and 6 from J; bases not matched to a gene: 7. CDR3 nucleotide sequence: TGTGCCAGCAGTCCGGGGGGACTAGCGGGAATCGAGCAGTACTTC. Translating it yields CASSPGGLAGIEQYF.

The rearrangement joins TRBV19 to TRBJ2-7; 7 positions agree with TRBD1. The CDR3 is 16 amino acids. CDR1 and CDR2 from the germline V gene are LNHDA and SQIVND (reference sequence). V shed 3 bases, J shed 3 bases, and the junction held 11 bases outside the gene matches. The CDR3 bases are TGTGCCAGTAGTATTCTAACAGGGGCGGGTAACTACGAGCAGTACTTC. This gives the protein CASSILTGAGNYEQYF.

The rearrangement joins TRBV29-1 to TRBJ2-1; 8 nucleotides match TRBD2. V lost 4 bases to trimming and J lost 2 bases; unmatched junction nucleotides: 4. The CDR3 totals 14 residues. Germline assignment: CDR1 SQVTM and CDR2 ANQGSEA. The CDR3 DNA is TGCAGCGTTGGGGGTAGCGGGACCTACAATGAGCAGTTCTTC. Encoded protein: CSVGGSGTYNEQFF.

The chain links TRBV12-5 to TRBJ1-6, with 9 bases matching TRBD1. Germline V lookup: CDR1 LGHNT, CDR2 FRNRAP. With 0 bases clipped from V and 8 bases from J, the junction kept 11 bases outside the gene matches. The CDR3 totals 18 residues. The DNA of the CDR3 is TGTGCTAGTGGTTTGGTACTAGGGACAGGGCGACTAGATTCACCCCTCCACTTT. This sequence encodes CASGLVLGTGRLDSPLHF.

The chain joins TRBV19 to TRBJ1-2; 7 bases are a match to TRBD1. The CDR3 runs 17 residues. Losses at the gene ends were 7 bases for V and 1 base for J; bases not matched to a gene: 15. Germline CDR1 is LNHDA and CDR2 is SQIVND (reference sequence). CDR3: CASTLSFGTVNNYGYTF. CDR3 sequence (DNA): TGTGCCAGTACACTAAGTTTCGGGACAGTCAATAACTATGGCTACACCTTC.

The genes are TRBV6-5 and TRBJ2-5; D assignment may be TRBD1 or TRBD2 (6 bases each). The germline V gene has CDR1 MNHEY and CDR2 SVGAGI. The CDR3 consists of 14 residues. The V end was cut by 0 bases, the J end by 5 bases, with 10 bases between. This CDR3 is CASSYSWGAETQYF. The CDR3 DNA sequence: TGTGCCAGCAGTTACTCTTGGGGGGCGGAGACCCAGTACTTC.

V is TRBV6-5 and J is TRBJ1-2, with 8 bases aligning to TRBD1. The trim removed 3 bases at V and 8 bases at J, leaving 8 bases unmatched. Germline values: CDR1 MNHEY, CDR2 SVGAGI. This CDR3 has 14 amino acids. CDR3 loop: CASSYGTGRKGYTF. The CDR3 nucleotides read TGTGCCAGCAGTTATGGGACAGGACGAAAAGGCTACACCTTC.

The rearrangement uses TRBV18 and TRBJ2-7; 7 positions match TRBD1. CDR1 is KGHSH and CDR2 is LQKENI in the germline V gene. This CDR3 is 14 amino acids long. The V and J ends lost 2 bases and 4 bases, in that order; junction bases with no gene match: 5. CDR3 DNA sequence: TGTGCCAGCTCACCAGGACAGGCAGTGTACGAGCAGTACTTC. Amino acids: CASSPGQAVYEQYF.

V usage is TRBV5-6 and J usage is TRBJ2-1; possible D gene TRBD2, 5 bases. V lost 6 bases, J lost 0 bases, and 13 bases lay in between. The V gene's germline CDR1 is SGHDT and CDR2 YYEEEE. The CDR3 runs to 15 residues. For the CDR3, the DNA is TGTGCCAGCAACGCGGACTCTTACTCCTACAATGAGCAGTTCTTC. Its translation is CASNADSYSYNEQFF.

This clone showed up just once. The chain couples TRBV5-1 to TRBJ2-7; D could derive from TRBD1 or TRBD2 (5 bases each). The CDR3 is 14 amino acids. Looked up from germline, CDR1 is SGHRS and CDR2 is YFSETQ. Trimming stripped 4 bases from V and 4 bases from J, with 15 bases between. DNA of the CDR3: TGCGCCAGCAGCAATCGGGGCACCCCATACGAGCAGTACTTC. Amino acids: CASSNRGTPYEQYF.

This chain links TRBV10-2 with TRBJ1-1; D is ambiguous. Trimming shortened V by 8 bases and J by 1 base, and 11 bases separated the two germline ends. CDR3 length: 13 residues. Germline V CDR1 and CDR2: WSHSY, SAAADI. CDR3 residues: CASSVGWNTEAFF. The CDR3 bases are TGCGCCAGCTCCGTCGGGTGGAACACTGAAGCTTTCTTT.

V usage is TRBV2 and J usage is TRBJ1-5; D gene unclear. The CDR3 is 15 amino acids. Between the trimmed V and J ends, which lost 4 bases and 1 base, there was a span of 11 bases. Germline values: CDR1 SNHLY, CDR2 FYNNEI. The CDR3 protein is CASSVRAGSNQPQHF. The CDR3 nucleotides read TGTGCCAGCAGTGTACGGGCGGGAAGCAATCAGCCCCAGCATTTT.

The chain couples TRBV6-6 to TRBJ2-6; possible D gene TRBD1, 6 bases. CDR1 MNHNY and CDR2 SVGAGI come from the germline V gene (reference sequence). V was clipped by 6 bases and J by 1 base, with 10 bases between them. CDR3 length equals 15 residues. The CDR3 is CASSSDRSGANVLTF. For the CDR3, the DNA is TGTGCCAGCAGCTCCGACAGGTCTGGGGCCAACGTCCTGACTTTC.